The 2 T cell receptor beta chains presented below share a single source sample, sequenced in a study of T cells in Graves' hyperthyroidism and ophthalmopathy. RNA transcripts gave rise to amplified TCR beta CDR3 regions. In the first-round RT-PCR of the TCR CDR3, the HTBI primer set was used. A single record per CDR3 protein comes from TCRdb applying MiXCR to the multiplex PCR reads. The sample shows approximately 570,000 distinct CDR3 sequences, just under 20% of them seen only once. Source material: blood. All receptors come from a man aged 40-49 years with Graves' ophthalmopathy.

This clonotype occurred a few times. The rearrangement joins TRBV6-2 or TRBV6-3 to TRBJ1-5; the D is unclear. V was trimmed by 5 bases and J by 7 bases, leaving 12 bases between them. CDR1 and CDR2 from the germline V gene are MNHEY and SVGEGT. CDR3 length: 13 residues. For the CDR3, the DNA is TGTGCCAGCAGTAATATGGCCTACCAGCCCCAGCATTTT. Translated, it gives CASSNMAYQPQHF.

To note about this clonotype: A much bigger clone sits one base away, suggesting this may be a read error. The chain combines TRBV6-2 or TRBV6-3 with TRBJ2-5; D is possibly TRBD1 (5 bases). Trimming stripped 5 bases from V and 7 bases from J, with 11 bases between. Germline V CDR1 and CDR2: MNHEY, SVGEGT. The CDR3 contains 12 residues. Here the CDR3 reads CASSHAGWTQYF. As DNA, the CDR3 is TGTGCCAGCAGTCACGCAGGGTGGACCCAGTACTTC.